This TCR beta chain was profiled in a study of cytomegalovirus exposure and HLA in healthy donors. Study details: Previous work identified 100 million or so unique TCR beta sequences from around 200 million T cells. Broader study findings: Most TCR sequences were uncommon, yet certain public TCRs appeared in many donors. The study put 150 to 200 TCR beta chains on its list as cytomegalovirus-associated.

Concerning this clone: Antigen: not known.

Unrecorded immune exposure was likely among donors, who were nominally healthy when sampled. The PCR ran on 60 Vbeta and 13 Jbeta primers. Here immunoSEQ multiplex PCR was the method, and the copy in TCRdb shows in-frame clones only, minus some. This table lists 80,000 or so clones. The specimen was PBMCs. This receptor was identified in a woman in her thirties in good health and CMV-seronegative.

The CDR3 is CASRLLAGGTDTQYF. The CDR3 DNA reads as TGTGCCAGCAGACTACTAGCGGGGGGCACAGATACGCAGTATTTT. The genes are TRBV6-5 and TRBJ2-3, with 11 positions matching TRBD2. The CDR3 covers 15 residues. The V segment lost 6 bases and the J segment 1 base; nucleotides outside the gene matches: 3. Germline V lookup: CDR1 MNHEY, CDR2 SVGAGI.